The clone carrying this TCR beta chain was recorded a few times. Its antigen remains unidentified. With V trimmed by 2 bases and J by 1 base, 3 bases remained unmatched. The CDR3 runs to 14 residues. Germline V gene sequence: CDR1 SGHKS, CDR2 YYEKEE (reference sequence). This record comes from a study of T cell responses to AZD1222 COVID-19 vaccine. The study, taken as a whole, reports: Spike-specific TCR breadth rose after two AZD1222 doses, and depth rose as well.

Here immunoSEQ multiplex PCR was the method, and the copy in TCRdb shows in-frame clones only, minus some. Of approximately 89,000 clones in the sample, 90% to 95% were seen once. The clonotype comes from an adult in good health. The chain couples TRBV5-5 to TRBJ2-7; 7 nucleotides agree with TRBD2. Material: peripheral blood, obtained on day 0 of AZD1222 vaccination. DNA for the CDR3: TGTGCCAGCAGCTTTCCGGGACTATCCTACGAGCAGTACTTC. This encodes CASSFPGLSYEQYF.